This T cell receptor beta chain was captured in a study of cytomegalovirus exposure and HLA in healthy donors. The study's findings and limits: Presence/absence analyses treated sequencing depth as roughly uniform across donors.

V was pared by 5 bases and J by 5 bases, with 5 bases of the junction left unmatched. Looked up from germline, CDR1 is MNHNS and CDR2 is SASEGT. This CDR3 comprises 14 residues. Vbeta (60) and Jbeta (13) primers were used in the PCR. Clones were read by immunoSEQ multiplex PCR, and TCRdb kept only the in-frame ones, dropping some. The sample gives over 200,000 clones, roughly 75% of which show up once; under 2% is in the top ten. Remarks on this clone: Its antigen is undetermined.

The sequenced sample was PBMCs. This receptor was taken from a woman aged 25 to 39 in good health and CMV-seronegative. The chain couples TRBV6-1 to TRBJ1-4, with 7 bases identical to TRBD1. In DNA form, the CDR3 reads TGTGCCAGCAGTTGGGGACAGCTAAATGAAAAACTGTTTTTT. Its translation: CASSWGQLNEKLFF.